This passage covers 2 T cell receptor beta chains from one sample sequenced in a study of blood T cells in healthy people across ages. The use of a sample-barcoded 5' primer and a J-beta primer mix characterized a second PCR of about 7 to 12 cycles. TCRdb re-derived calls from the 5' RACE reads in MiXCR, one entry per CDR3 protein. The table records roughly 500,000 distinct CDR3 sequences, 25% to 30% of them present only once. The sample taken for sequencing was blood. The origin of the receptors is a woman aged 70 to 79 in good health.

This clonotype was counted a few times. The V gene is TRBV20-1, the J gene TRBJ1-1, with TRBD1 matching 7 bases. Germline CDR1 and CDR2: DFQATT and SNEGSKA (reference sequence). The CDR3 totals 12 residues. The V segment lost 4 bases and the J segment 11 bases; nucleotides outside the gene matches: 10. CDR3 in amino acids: CSATPDRLEAFF. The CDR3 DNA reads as TGCAGTGCTACCCCGGACAGGTTAGAGGCTTTCTTT.

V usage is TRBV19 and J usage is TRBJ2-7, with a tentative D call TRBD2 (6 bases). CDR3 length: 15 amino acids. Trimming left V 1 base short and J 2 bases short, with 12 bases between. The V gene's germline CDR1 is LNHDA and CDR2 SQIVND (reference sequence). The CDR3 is CASSIAGTFTYEQYF. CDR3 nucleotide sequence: TGTGCCAGTAGTATAGCCGGGACTTTTACCTACGAGCAGTACTTC.